This entry concerns a single T cell receptor beta chain. Its antigen has not been determined. Base quality data are lacking; no much larger clone is found one base away. This record comes from a study of T cell changes during pregnancy in multiple sclerosis (dated by TCRdb to about 2019). With respect to the entire study: The study examined how the T cell repertoire changed over the course of pregnancy in women with multiple sclerosis.

At the junction V is shortened by 4 bases and J by 4 bases, with 10 bases in between. The CDR3 goes from the cysteine to the phenylalanine over 13 residues. CDR3 DNA is the only sequence kept; it has 39 bases, read in frame from the first base. CDR1 and CDR2 (SGHTA, FQGTGA) derive from the germline V gene. The library was generated by the immunoSEQ multiplex PCR assay. TCRdb stores this immuneACCESS table with in-frame sequences only. Part of the clones is absent; in the studies checked, under half of the shortfall reflects unresolved V genes, and no reason is known for the rest. This sample comprises over 50,000 clones, 85% to 90% of them detected only once. The ten top clones hold around 0.85% of the sample.

The clonotype originates from a female donor in good health, enrolled as a control in a pregnancy study. This chain joins TRBV7-3 to TRBJ1-2; a tentative D match to TRBD1 spans 5 bases. Source: peripheral blood, taken in the first trimester of pregnancy. DNA sequence: TGTGCCAGCAGCTCTGGGGCTGCCTATGGCTACACCTTC. It encodes CASSSGAAYGYTF.